Listed here is a single T cell receptor (beta chain). V lost 1 base to trimming and J lost 2 bases, with 9 bases between them. The germline CDR1 and CDR2 sequences are SGHVS and FNYEAQ. CDR3 length: 15 amino acids. These data come from a study of blood T cell repertoires in COVID-19. Study summary: Spain, Italy and the United States supplied samples that represented acute and convalescent COVID-19. Nucleic acid was either cDNA or gDNA, and it came from T cells, B-cell-depleted T cells, or PBMCs.

Original methodology: Amplification of reference gene primers provided the estimated nucleated cell counts. Generated by immunoSEQ multiplex PCR, the TCRdb table keeps only in-frame clones and is missing some. That table furnishes V, J and clone size, whereas the DNA furnished D and trimming. Found here are about 190,000 clones, about 84% of them singletons; the top ten hold 4.5% to 6.5%. The source of this sequence is a woman between 25 and 40 years old with acute or convalescent COVID-19. The sequencing input was peripheral blood. V gene TRBV7-6 combines with J gene TRBJ1-3; no clear D gene. Written as DNA, the CDR3 is TGTGCCAGCAGCTTAGTAGATCTAACTGGAAACACCATATATTTT. It encodes CASSLVDLTGNTIYF. The full variable domain, in which reference TRBV7-6 and TRBJ1-3 provide the parts outside the CDR3, is GAGVSQSPRYKVTKRGQDVALRCDPISGHVSLYWYRQALGQGPEFLTYFNYEAQQDKSGLPNDRFSAERPEGSISTLTIQRTEQRDSAMYRCASSLVDLTGNTIYFGEGSWLTVV.